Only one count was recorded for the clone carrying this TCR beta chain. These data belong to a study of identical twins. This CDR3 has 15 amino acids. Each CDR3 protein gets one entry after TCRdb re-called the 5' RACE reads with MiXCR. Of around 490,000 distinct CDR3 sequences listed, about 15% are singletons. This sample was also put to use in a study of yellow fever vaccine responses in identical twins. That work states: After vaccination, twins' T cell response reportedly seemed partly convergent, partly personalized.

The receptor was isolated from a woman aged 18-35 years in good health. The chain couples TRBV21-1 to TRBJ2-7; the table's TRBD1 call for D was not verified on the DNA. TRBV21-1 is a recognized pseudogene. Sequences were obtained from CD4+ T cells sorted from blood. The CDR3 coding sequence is TGTGCCAGCAAAGCGTCGCGGGGGACATCCTACGAGCAGTACGTC. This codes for CASKASRGTSYEQYV.